This TCR beta chain originates from a study of cytomegalovirus exposure and HLA in healthy donors. Broader study findings: TCR sequences were mostly rare, though some public TCRs occurred in many donors. A few chains tied to CMV proved CMV antigen-specific in vitro. The study flagged about 150 TCR beta chains as cytomegalovirus-associated.

Generated by immunoSEQ multiplex PCR, the TCRdb table keeps only in-frame clones and is missing some. Counted here are about 100,000 clones, around 85% occurring once; the ten biggest clones make up around 3%. V shed 3 bases, J shed 3 bases, and the junction held 8 bases outside the gene matches. Per the germline V gene, CDR1 is SEHNR and CDR2 is FQNEAQ (reference sequence). The CDR3 extends over 15 amino acids. Comment on this clone: Its antigen is not known.

This receptor was identified in a woman between 18 and 29 years old in good health and CMV-seronegative. This rearrangement joins TRBV7-9 to TRBJ2-7, with 7 nucleotides matching TRBD1. The sequenced material came from PBMCs. As DNA, the CDR3 is TGTGCCAGCAGCTTTCGTGTGGGACAGCACTACGAGCAGTACTTC. It translates to CASSFRVGQHYEQYF.